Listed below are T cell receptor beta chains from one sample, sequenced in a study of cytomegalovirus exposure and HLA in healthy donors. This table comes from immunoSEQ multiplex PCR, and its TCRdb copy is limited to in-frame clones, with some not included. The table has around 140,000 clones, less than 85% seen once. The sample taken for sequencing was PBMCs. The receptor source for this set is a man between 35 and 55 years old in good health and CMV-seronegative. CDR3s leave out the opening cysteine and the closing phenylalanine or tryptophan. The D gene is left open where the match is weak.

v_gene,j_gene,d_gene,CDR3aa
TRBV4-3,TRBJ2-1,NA,ASSQDTFALNEQF
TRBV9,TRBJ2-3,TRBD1,ARSTGTGRRDTQY
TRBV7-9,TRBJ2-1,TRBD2,ASRSSGSNSYNEQF
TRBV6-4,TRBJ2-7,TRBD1,ASSDSIRGPPYEQY
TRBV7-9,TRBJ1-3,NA,ASSLARAGNTIY
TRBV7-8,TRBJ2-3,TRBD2,ASSFRLAGSTFSTDTQY
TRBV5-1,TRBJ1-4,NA,ASSRGGADNEKLF
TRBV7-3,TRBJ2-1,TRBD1,ASSPGGGLEGEQF
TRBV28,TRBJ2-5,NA,ASSLLQIQETQY
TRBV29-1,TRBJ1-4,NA,SVYGGTNEKLF
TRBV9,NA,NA,ASSVANRAHEQY
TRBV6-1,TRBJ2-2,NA,ASSVGQWNTGELF
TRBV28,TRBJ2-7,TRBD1,ASSSGQGLEQY
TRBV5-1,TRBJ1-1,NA,ASSPREGGNTEAF
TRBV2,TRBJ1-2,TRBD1,ASKSTGVYGYT
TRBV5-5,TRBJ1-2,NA,ASSPVVDGGYYGYT
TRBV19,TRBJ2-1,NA,ASSLGVSVNEQF
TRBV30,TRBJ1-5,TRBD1,ACSGTGGGQPQH
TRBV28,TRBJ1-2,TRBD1,ASSSSGQGKSGYT
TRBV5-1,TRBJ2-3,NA,ASSLGGGRGRTDTQY
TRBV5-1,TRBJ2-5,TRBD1,ASSLDRENKETQY
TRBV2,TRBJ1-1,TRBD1,ASMGQGSTEAF
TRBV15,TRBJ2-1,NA,ATSRGANNEQF
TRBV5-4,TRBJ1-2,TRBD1,ASSYGTGSQYGYT
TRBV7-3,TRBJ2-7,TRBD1,ASSPGTAQLPYEQY
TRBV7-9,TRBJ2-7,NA,ASILGGGYEQY
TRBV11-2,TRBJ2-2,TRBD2,ASSLDGTSGGELF
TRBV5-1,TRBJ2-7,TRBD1,ASSWGGTGEYEQY
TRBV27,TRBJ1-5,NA,ASSLTAGQPQH
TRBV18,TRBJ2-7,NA,ASSQGQHPYEQY
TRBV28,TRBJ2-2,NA,ASSLGRVHTGELF
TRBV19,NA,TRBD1,ASSPGTGYYEQY
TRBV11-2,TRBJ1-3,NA,ASRNRDGNTIY
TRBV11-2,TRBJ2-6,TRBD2,ASSLVGLAGPTGANVLT
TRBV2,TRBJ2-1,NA,ASSDAGYMRNEQF
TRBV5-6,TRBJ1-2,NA,ASSQAYREYGYT
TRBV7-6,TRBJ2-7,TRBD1,ASSVFSDRGAEQY
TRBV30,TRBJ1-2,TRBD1,AWSVGTGFYGYT
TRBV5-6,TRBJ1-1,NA,ASSLGLLEAF
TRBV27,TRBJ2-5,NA,ASSSPRGAGETQY
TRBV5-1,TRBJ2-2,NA,ASSLAASVNTGELF
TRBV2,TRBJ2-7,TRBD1,ASSADRAGLYEQY
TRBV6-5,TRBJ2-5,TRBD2,ATGIAGNQETQY
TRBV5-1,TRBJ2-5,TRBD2,ASSLRGGETQY
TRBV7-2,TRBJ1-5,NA,ASSPSWTLNQPQH
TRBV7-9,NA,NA,ASSSTGSYEQY
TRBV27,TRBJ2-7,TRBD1,ASRQDRNSYEQY